These T cell receptor beta chains were read from a single sample in a study of T cells after yellow fever vaccination. Each CDR3 protein is one row after TCRdb ran MiXCR on the 5' RACE reads. The table lists 550,000 to 750,000 distinct CDR3 sequences, approximately 15% of them singletons. Material: PBMCs, obtained on the day of the yellow fever booster vaccination. Receptor source: a young man who received the YFV17D yellow fever vaccine. Each CDR3 is given with its conserved first and last residue. The order of the fields is V gene, J gene, CDR3 protein.

V: TRBV5-6; J: TRBJ2-4; CDR3: CASSLAAGNIQYF
V: TRBV20-1; J: TRBJ2-7; CDR3: CSARMGTGTYEQYF
V: TRBV7-9; J: TRBJ1-5; CDR3: CASSATDQPQHF
V: TRBV5-1; J: TRBJ2-1; CDR3: CASSLQGDKYNEQFF
V: TRBV3-1; J: TRBJ1-5; CDR3: CASSLDGYQPQHF
V: TRBV24-1; J: TRBJ2-1; CDR3: CATSGGIRDEQFF
V: TRBV6-2/TRBV6-3; J: TRBJ2-4; CDR3: CASRGGGGLQYF
V: TRBV12-3/TRBV12-4; J: TRBJ2-4; CDR3: CASTPGLKNIQYF
V: TRBV7-2; J: TRBJ2-7; CDR3: CASSVGQAPGEQYF
V: TRBV7-2; J: TRBJ1-4; CDR3: CASSLGPRATNEKLFF
V: TRBV7-9; J: TRBJ2-3; CDR3: CASRRTGLAGTDTQYF
V: TRBV20-1; J: TRBJ1-5; CDR3: CSARNRDSNQPQHF
V: TRBV20-1; J: TRBJ1-5; CDR3: CSAQIRDRGNQPQHF
V: TRBV9; J: TRBJ2-3; CDR3: CASSVLPDTQYF
V: TRBV7-2; J: TRBJ2-5; CDR3: CASSSAAGGVETQYF
V: TRBV29-1; J: TRBJ2-4; CDR3: CSVGAGDRKNIQYF
V: TRBV5-1; J: TRBJ2-7; CDR3: CASSLGWGPYEQYF
V: TRBV7-3; J: TRBJ2-7; CDR3: CASSLAGDYGEQYF
V: TRBV10-3; J: TRBJ2-1; CDR3: CAMGRGTSFSDEQFF
V: TRBV25-1; J: TRBJ2-1; CDR3: CASSESLPGNNEQFF
V: TRBV5-1; J: TRBJ2-1; CDR3: CASSLRFGEGLGEQFF
V: TRBV29-1; J: TRBJ2-3; CDR3: CSVQHPGRPTDTQYF
V: TRBV29-1; J: TRBJ1-2; CDR3: CSVRTGGYYGYTF
V: TRBV25-1; J: TRBJ1-1; CDR3: CASSGLENTEAFF
V: TRBV11-2; J: TRBJ2-7; CDR3: CASSSFPSGTAFFYEQYF
V: TRBV29-1; J: TRBJ2-2; CDR3: CSVGKFSRSGELFF
V: TRBV5-1; J: TRBJ1-4; CDR3: CASSLQAGGSEKLFF